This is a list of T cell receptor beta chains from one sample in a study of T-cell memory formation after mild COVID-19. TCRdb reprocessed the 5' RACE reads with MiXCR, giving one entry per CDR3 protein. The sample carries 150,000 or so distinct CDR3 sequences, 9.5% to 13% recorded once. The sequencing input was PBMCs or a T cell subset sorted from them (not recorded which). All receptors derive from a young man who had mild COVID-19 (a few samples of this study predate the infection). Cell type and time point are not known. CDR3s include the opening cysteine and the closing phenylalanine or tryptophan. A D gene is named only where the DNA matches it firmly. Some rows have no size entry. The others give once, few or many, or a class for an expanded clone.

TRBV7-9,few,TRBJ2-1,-,TGTGCCAGCAGCTCCCAGGGGAGGGGTAGTGAGCAGTTCTTC,CASSSQGRGSEQFF
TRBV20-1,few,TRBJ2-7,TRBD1,TGCAGTGCGTCCCCGGGACAGGGGGCGCGGTACGAGCAGTACTTC,CSASPGQGARYEQYF
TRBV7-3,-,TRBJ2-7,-,TGTGCCAGCAGCTCCCAGGGGGGGAGCTCCTACGAGCAGTACTTC,CASSSQGGSSYEQYF
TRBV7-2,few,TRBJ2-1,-,TGTGCCAGCAGCTTGCAACGGGACCGCAATGAGCAGTTCTTC,CASSLQRDRNEQFF
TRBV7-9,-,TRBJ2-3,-,TGTGCCAGCACCCTAGGGGGGAGCACAGATACGCAGTATTTT,CASTLGGSTDTQYF
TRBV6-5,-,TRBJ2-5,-,TGTGCCAGCAGTTACTCGACCGGAAAAGAGACCCAGTACTTC,CASSYSTGKETQYF
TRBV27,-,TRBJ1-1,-,TGTGCCAGCAGTGGAGGGTACACTGAAGCTTTCTTT,CASSGGYTEAFF
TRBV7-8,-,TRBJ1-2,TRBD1,TGTGCCAGCAGCTTAGATGTGACAGGGGTGATAAACTATGGCTACACCTTC,CASSLDVTGVINYGYTF
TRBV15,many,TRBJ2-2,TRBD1,TGTGCCACCAGCAGAGAGCTACCCTGGACAGGGGCAAACACCGGGGAGCTGTTTTTT,CATSRELPWTGANTGELFF
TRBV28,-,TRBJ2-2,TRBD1,TGTGCCAGCAGTTCCGGACAGGGCGGGCCCGGGGAGCTGTTTTTT,CASSSGQGGPGELFF
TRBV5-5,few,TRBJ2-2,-,TGTGCCAGCAGCTTGGACTGGCAGAACACCGGGGAGCTGTTTTTT,CASSLDWQNTGELFF
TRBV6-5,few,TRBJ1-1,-,TGTGCCAGCAGTAGTCAGGGTAGGGCTTTCTTT,CASSSQGRAFF
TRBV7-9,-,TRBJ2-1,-,TGTGCCAGCAGCCAGGGTACCTACAATGAGCAGTTCTTC,CASSQGTYNEQFF
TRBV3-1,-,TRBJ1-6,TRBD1,TGTGCCAGCAGCCACGGGACAGAGAATTCACCCCTCCACTTT,CASSHGTENSPLHF
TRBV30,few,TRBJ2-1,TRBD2,TGTGCCACGGGGCTAGCGGGGGGTCGCTCCTACAATGAGCAGTTCTTC,CATGLAGGRSYNEQFF
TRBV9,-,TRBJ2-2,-,TGTGCCAGCAGCGTAACCACGGGGGAGGACACCGGGGAGCTGTTTTTT,CASSVTTGEDTGELFF
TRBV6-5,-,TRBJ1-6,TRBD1,TGTGCCAGCAGGAGGTACAGGGGGGCCCCCTATAATTCACCCCTCCACTTT,CASRRYRGAPYNSPLHF
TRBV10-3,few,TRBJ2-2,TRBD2,TGTGCCATCAGCCAGCGGGGGGGCCTCGGCGGGGAGCTGTTTTTT,CAISQRGGLGGELFF
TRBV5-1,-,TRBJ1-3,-,TGCGCCAGCAGCTTGGGGGGGACGGATTACTCTGGAAACACCATATATTTT,CASSLGGTDYSGNTIYF
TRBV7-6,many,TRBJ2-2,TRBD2,TGTGCCAGCAGCCCGGGGACTACCAAAACCGGGGAGCTGTTTTTT,CASSPGTTKTGELFF
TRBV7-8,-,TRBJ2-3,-,TGTGCCAGCAGCCTCGCCATCCCGGGGACAAATTCTGGACGGGATACGCAGTATTTT,CASSLAIPGTNSGRDTQYF
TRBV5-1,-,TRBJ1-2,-,TGCGCCAGCAGCTTGGACAGCGGACCGGGACCCCGTGCCTTAGGCTACACCTTC,CASSLDSGPGPRALGYTF
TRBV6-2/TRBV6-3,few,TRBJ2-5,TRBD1,TGTGCCAGCAGTTACACGAACGCCGGGACAGGTAGCTTAGGCTGGGAGACCCAGTACTTC,CASSYTNAGTGSLGWETQYF
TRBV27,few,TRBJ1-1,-,TGTGCCACTAAACTCCGGGGTAAGAACACTGAAGCTTTCTTT,CATKLRGKNTEAFF
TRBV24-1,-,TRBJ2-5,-,TGTGCCACCAGTGATCCCTCCCAAGAGACCCAGTACTTC,CATSDPSQETQYF
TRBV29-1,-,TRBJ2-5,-,TGCAGCGCCGGGGCCGAGGAGTTAGAGACCCAGTACTTC,CSAGAEELETQYF
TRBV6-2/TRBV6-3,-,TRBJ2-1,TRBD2,TGTGCCAGCACCGTACTGGCGGGGGGACACAATGAGCAGTTCTTC,CASTVLAGGHNEQFF
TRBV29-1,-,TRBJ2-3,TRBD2,TGCAGCGTTGAGCCCAGGTGGGGGGGAGTTCTGTATTTT,CSVEPRWGGVLYF
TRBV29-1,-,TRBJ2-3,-,TGCAGTGTGAGGACTCGGAGTGATACGCAGTATTTT,CSVRTRSDTQYF
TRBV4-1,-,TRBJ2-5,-,TGCGCCAGCAGCCCCCCCCCGGCAGTTCAAGAGACCCAGTACTTC,CASSPPPAVQETQYF
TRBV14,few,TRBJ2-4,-,TGTGCCAGCAGCCAAGTCGTCAGGGGCATTCAGTACTTC,CASSQVVRGIQYF
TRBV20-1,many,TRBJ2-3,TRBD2,TGCAGTGCTGCCACTAGCGGGGTAAATACGCAGTATTTT,CSAATSGVNTQYF
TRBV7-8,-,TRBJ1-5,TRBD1,TGTGCCAGCAGCCAGGGGACAGTTTATCAGCCCCAGCATTTT,CASSQGTVYQPQHF
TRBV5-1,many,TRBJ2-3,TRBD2,TGCGCCAGCAGCTTGGAGCGGGGAGATACGCAGTATTTT,CASSLERGDTQYF
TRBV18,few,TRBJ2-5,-,TGTGCCAGCTCACTCCTGATGAGGAGCGACGTGGAGACCCAGTACTTC,CASSLLMRSDVETQYF
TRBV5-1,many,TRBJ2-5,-,TGCGCCAGCAGCTTGGGACCCCCCAAAGAGACCCAGTACTTC,CASSLGPPKETQYF
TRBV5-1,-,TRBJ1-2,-,TGCGCCAGCAGCTTGACGGACTCCTATGGCTACACCTTC,CASSLTDSYGYTF
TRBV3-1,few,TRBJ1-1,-,TGTGCCAGCAGCCAAGATCGGAGGAGCACTGAAGCTTTCTTT,CASSQDRRSTEAFF
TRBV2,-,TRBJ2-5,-,TGTGCCAGCAGTGAAGGACCTGGGGCGTCCCAGTACTTC,CASSEGPGASQYF
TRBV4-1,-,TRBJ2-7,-,TGCGCCAGCAGCGTAAGGAGGGGGGTTTACGAGCAGTACTTC,CASSVRRGVYEQYF
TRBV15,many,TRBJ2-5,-,TGTGCCACCAGCAGAGATTTGGAGACCCAGTACTTC,CATSRDLETQYF
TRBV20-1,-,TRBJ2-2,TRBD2,TGCAGTGCCGCCGGGGGGGGAGCCGCCGGGGAGCTGTTTTTT,CSAAGGGAAGELFF
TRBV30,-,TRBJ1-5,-,TGTGCCTGGAGTGTGCCGAAGGGTCAGCCCCAGCATTTT,CAWSVPKGQPQHF
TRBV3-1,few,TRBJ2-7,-,TGTGCCAGCAGCCAAGGTCGGGGGCTCCGGGGAGAGCAGTACTTC,CASSQGRGLRGEQYF
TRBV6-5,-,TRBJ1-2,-,TGTGCCAGCAGTTCGACCGGGACAAATTCGATCGGCTACACCTTC,CASSSTGTNSIGYTF
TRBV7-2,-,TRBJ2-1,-,TGTGCCAGCAGCTCCTCGAGGGGGGTCGACAATGAGCAGTTCTTC,CASSSSRGVDNEQFF
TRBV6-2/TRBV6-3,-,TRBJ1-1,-,TGTGCCAGCAGTTACAAGGGTCGCACTGAAGCTTTCTTT,CASSYKGRTEAFF
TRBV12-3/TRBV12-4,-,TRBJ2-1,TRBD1,TGTGCCAGCAGGTCCCGGGACAGGGTCCATGATGAGCAGTTCTTC,CASRSRDRVHDEQFF
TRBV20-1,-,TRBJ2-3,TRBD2,TGCAGTGCTAGCTTGGCGGGGGGCACAGATACGCAGTATTTT,CSASLAGGTDTQYF
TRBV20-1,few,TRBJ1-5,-,TGCAGTGCTCCCTACGGGCAGAATCAGCCCCAGCATTTT,CSAPYGQNQPQHF
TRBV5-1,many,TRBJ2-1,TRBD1,TGCGCCAGCCGTGAAACCGGGACAGGGGTCAATGAGCAGTTCTTC,CASRETGTGVNEQFF
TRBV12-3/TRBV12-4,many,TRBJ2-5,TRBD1,TGTGCCAGCAGCCGGGGACAGGATATCAGATGGGAGACCCAGTACTTC,CASSRGQDIRWETQYF
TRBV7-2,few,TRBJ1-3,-,TGTGCCAGCAGCCCCGACGCAACCTCTGGAAACACCATATATTTT,CASSPDATSGNTIYF
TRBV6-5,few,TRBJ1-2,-,TGTGCCAGCAGTTCGAGCCACACCTATGGCTACACCTTC,CASSSSHTYGYTF
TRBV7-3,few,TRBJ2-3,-,TGTGCCAGCAGCTCCCGGACAGCCACAGATACGCAGTATTTT,CASSSRTATDTQYF
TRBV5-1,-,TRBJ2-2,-,TGCGCCAGCAAAGGTAACACCGGGGAGCTGTTTTTT,CASKGNTGELFF